The text below deals with one TCR beta chain. The data are from a study of cytomegalovirus exposure and HLA in healthy donors. The PCR was carried out with 60 Vbeta primers and 13 Jbeta primers. The table came from immunoSEQ multiplex PCR; TCRdb's copy has only in-frame clones and leaves some out. The repertoire includes about 200,000 clones, about 83% of them detected once, and around 1.5% sits in the top ten. This sequence was found in a girl aged 5 to 17 in good health and CMV-seronegative. Sequenced: PBMCs.

For the CDR3, the DNA is TGTGCCAGCAGATCGCCGGGTCACACCTACGAGCAGTACTTC. As protein: CASRSPGHTYEQYF. The gene calls are TRBV28 and TRBJ2-7, with no clear D. The CDR3 has 14 residues. V dropped 6 bases and J dropped 2 bases, with 14 bases sitting between them. Germline V gives CDR1 MDHEN, CDR2 SYDVKM.